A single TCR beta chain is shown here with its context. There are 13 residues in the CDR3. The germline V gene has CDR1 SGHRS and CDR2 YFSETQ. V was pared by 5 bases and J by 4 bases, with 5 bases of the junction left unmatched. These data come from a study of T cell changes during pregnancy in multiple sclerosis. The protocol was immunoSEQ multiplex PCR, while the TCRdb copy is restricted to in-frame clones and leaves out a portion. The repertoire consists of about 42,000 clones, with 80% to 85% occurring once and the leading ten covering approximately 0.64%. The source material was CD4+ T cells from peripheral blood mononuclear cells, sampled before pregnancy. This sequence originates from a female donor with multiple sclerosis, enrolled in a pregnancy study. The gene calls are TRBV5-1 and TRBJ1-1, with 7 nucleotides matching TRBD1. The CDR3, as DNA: TGCGCCAGCAGAACAGGGGACCGCACTGAAGCTTTCTTT. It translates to CASRTGDRTEAFF.